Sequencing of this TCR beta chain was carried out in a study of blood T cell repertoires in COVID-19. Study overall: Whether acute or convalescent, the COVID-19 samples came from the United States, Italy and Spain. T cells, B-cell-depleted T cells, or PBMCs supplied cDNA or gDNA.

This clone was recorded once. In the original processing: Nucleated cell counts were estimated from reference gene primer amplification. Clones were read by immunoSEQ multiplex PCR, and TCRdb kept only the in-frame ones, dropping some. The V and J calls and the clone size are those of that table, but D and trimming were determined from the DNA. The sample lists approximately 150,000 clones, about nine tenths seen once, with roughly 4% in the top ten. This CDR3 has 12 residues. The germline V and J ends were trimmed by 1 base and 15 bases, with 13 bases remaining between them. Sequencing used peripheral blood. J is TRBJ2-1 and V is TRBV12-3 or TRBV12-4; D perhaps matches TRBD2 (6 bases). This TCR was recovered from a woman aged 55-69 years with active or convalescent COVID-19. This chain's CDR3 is CASSLVGGNGFF. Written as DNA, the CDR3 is TGTGCCAGCAGTTTAGTGGGCGGGAATGGGTTCTTC.